This T cell receptor beta chain is drawn from a study of blood T cell repertoires in COVID-19. Study-wide context: The study drew acute and convalescent COVID-19 samples from the United States, Italy and Spain. From T cells, B-cell-depleted T cells, or PBMCs came the material, which was cDNA or gDNA.

One Seattle source followed patients from active infection through their disease course. Original processing methods: Reference gene primer amplification yielded estimated nucleated cell counts. Clones were sequenced by immunoSEQ multiplex PCR, and TCRdb holds only the in-frame ones, with some missing. V and J calls and clone size are as listed in that table; D and trimming were resolved from the DNA. The top ten hold under 20% of the sample, which has about 62,000 clones, 75% to 90% seen once. Trimming pared 9 bases from V and 4 bases from J, leaving 15 bases between. CDR1 is LNHNV and CDR2 is YYDKDF in the germline V gene (reference sequence). There are 13 residues in the CDR3.

This chain uses TRBV15 with TRBJ1-2; D remains unclear. Sequenced material: peripheral blood. This receptor was taken from a woman aged 55-70 years with COVID-19, enrolled during active disease. CDR3 region: CATSGRPAYGYTF. The CDR3 bases are TGTGCCACTAGTGGGAGGCCGGCCTATGGCTACACCTTC.